This T cell receptor beta chain is drawn from a study of T cells in Graves' hyperthyroidism and ophthalmopathy. The table lists this clonotype with many counts. The germline V gene encodes CDR1 SGDLS and CDR2 YYNGEE. The CDR3 extends over 12 amino acids. Trimming shortened V by 5 bases and J by 2 bases, and 4 bases separated the two germline ends. Amplified TCR beta CDR3 regions came from RNA transcripts. HTBI primers were the set used in a first-round RT-PCR of the TCR CDR3. One entry per CDR3 protein results from TCRdb running MiXCR on the multiplex PCR reads. This sample has 500,000 to 600,000 distinct CDR3 sequences, with 15% to 20% found just once.

V usage is TRBV9 and J usage is TRBJ2-2; D remains unclear. This TCR was sampled from a man aged 35 to 55 with Graves' ophthalmopathy. Sample: blood. In DNA form, the CDR3 reads TGTGCCAGCAGTGCTAACACCGGGGAGCTGTTTTTT. Translating gives CASSANTGELFF.